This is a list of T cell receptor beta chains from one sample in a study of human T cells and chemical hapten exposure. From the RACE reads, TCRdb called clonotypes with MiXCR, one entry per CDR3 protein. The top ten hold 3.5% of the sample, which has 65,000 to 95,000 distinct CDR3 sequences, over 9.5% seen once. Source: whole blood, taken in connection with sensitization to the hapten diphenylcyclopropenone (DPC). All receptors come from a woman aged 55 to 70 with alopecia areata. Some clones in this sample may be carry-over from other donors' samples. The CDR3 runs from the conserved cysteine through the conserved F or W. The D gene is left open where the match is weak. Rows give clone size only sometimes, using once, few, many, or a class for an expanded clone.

TGTGCCAGCAGCGTAAAAAGGGGGGCTGCTAATGAAAAACTGTTTTTT	CASSVKRGAANEKLFF	TRBV6-1	TRBJ1-4	many	NA
TGTGCCAGCAGTTACGAGGCAAAACAGCCCCAGCATTTT	CASSYEAKQPQHF	TRBV6-6	TRBJ1-5	NA	NA
TGCAGTGCTAGGTGGGGTCTAGGAAGGGGAAGGCAGCCCCAGCATTTT	CSARWGLGRGRQPQHF	TRBV20-1	TRBJ1-5	many	NA
TGTGCCAGCAGCCAAGTCTTCCCAGGGACAGATACGCAGTATTTT	CASSQVFPGTDTQYF	TRBV3-1	TRBJ2-3	few	NA
TGCAGCGTCCCCCAGGGGTGGAGCACAGATACGCAGTATTTT	CSVPQGWSTDTQYF	TRBV29-1	TRBJ2-3	many	NA
TGCGCCAGCAGCCAAGAACCGGGTTACCAAGAGACCCAGTACTTC	CASSQEPGYQETQYF	TRBV4-1	TRBJ2-5	many	NA
TGTGCCAGCAGCCAAGTTGGAACTAGCACAGATACGCAGTATTTT	CASSQVGTSTDTQYF	TRBV3-1	TRBJ2-3	NA	NA
TGTGCCAGCAGCCTCCTAGTTTCCCATGAGCAGTTCTTC	CASSLLVSHEQFF	TRBV7-3	TRBJ2-1	few	NA
TGCGCCAGCAGCCAAGTAGGGAACTCTGGAAACACCATATATTTT	CASSQVGNSGNTIYF	TRBV4-1	TRBJ1-3	few	NA
TGTGCAAGTCGCGGTCCAATGAGCACAGATACGCAGTATTTT	CASRGPMSTDTQYF	TRBV12-2	TRBJ2-3	NA	NA
TGTGCCAGCCAGCCCGGAATTGTTGAAGCTTTCTTT	CASQPGIVEAFF	TRBV7-9	TRBJ1-1	few	NA
TGCAGTGCTACTCGGACAGCCCCTCGAAACACCATATATTTT	CSATRTAPRNTIYF	TRBV20-1	TRBJ1-3	many	NA
TGTGCCAGCAGCCCGCTAGCGGAAGAGTACGAGCAGTACTTC	CASSPLAEEYEQYF	TRBV7-8	TRBJ2-7	few	TRBD2
TGCAGTGCTAGAGATAGAGGTGAAAAACTGTTTTTT	CSARDRGEKLFF	TRBV20-1	TRBJ1-4	NA	NA
TGTGCCATCAGTGTAGATAACACTGAAGCTTTCTTT	CAISVDNTEAFF	TRBV10-3	TRBJ1-1	NA	NA
TGTGCCAGCAGCCGTGGCTATGGCTACACCTTC	CASSRGYGYTF	TRBV12-3/TRBV12-4	TRBJ1-2	many	NA
TGCAGTGCTACAGCCCCCCAAGAGACCCAGTACTTC	CSATAPQETQYF	TRBV20-1	TRBJ2-5	few	NA
TGTGCCTGGAGTCGGGGGAGCTCCTACAATGAGCAGTTCTTC	CAWSRGSSYNEQFF	TRBV30	TRBJ2-1	few	NA
TGTGCCAGCAGCTTTTGGGGGGCTAATGAAAAACTGTTTTTT	CASSFWGANEKLFF	TRBV7-2	TRBJ1-4	NA	NA
TGTGCCAGCAGTGAGTACGAGCAGTACTTC	CASSEYEQYF	TRBV2	TRBJ2-7	NA	NA
TGTGCCAGCACCGGCCAGGGTTTAGGCAAAAACATTCAGTACTTC	CASTGQGLGKNIQYF	TRBV2	TRBJ2-4	few	NA
TGTGCCAGCAGGGAACAGGGCTCCTATAATTCACCCCTCCACTTT	CASREQGSYNSPLHF	TRBV6-2/TRBV6-3	TRBJ1-6	few	NA
TGTGCCAGCAGTGCCAGCACCCACTCTTACGAGCAGTACTTC	CASSASTHSYEQYF	TRBV2	TRBJ2-7	NA	NA
TGCGCCACTACCTCTGGGAGGGCCAATCAGCCCCAGCATTTT	CATTSGRANQPQHF	TRBV10-2	TRBJ1-5	many	NA
TGTGCCAGCAGCTTGGTTGGTTCGAGGGGAAGCACAGATACGCAGTATTTT	CASSLVGSRGSTDTQYF	TRBV11-2	TRBJ2-3	NA	NA
TGCAGTGCTCACCGGGGCCAAGAGACCCAGTACTTC	CSAHRGQETQYF	TRBV20-1	TRBJ2-5	many	NA
TGTGCCAGCAGCCCGGGGGAGGGGGACAGCACAGATACGCAGTATTTT	CASSPGEGDSTDTQYF	TRBV7-9	TRBJ2-3	many	NA
TGTGCCACCAGCGACAGGGGTTCGGGCCAGCCCCAGCATTTT	CATSDRGSGQPQHF	TRBV15	TRBJ1-5	many	TRBD1
TGCGCCAGCAGCCAAGTGTTTCCGGGGGGCTTGTACGAGCAGTACTTC	CASSQVFPGGLYEQYF	TRBV4-1	TRBJ2-7	few	NA
TGCAGTGCTAGTCAGGGTGGGTCTGGGGCCAACGTCCTGACTTTC	CSASQGGSGANVLTF	TRBV20-1	TRBJ2-6	many	NA
TGTGCCAGCAGCCTGACAGGGGCTGAAGCTTTCTTT	CASSLTGAEAFF	TRBV12-3/TRBV12-4	TRBJ1-1	few	TRBD1
TGTGCCAGCAGTTATCTGGACGGCACCCCCCATTTT	CASSYLDGTPHF	TRBV2	TRBJ2-3	many	NA
TGTGCCAGTAGTTATCGTTCCGGGACCCTTAACTATGGCTACACCTTC	CASSYRSGTLNYGYTF	TRBV19	TRBJ1-2	many	NA
TGCAGTGCTAGTAGTCGGACAGGGGGAGCCTATGGCTACACCTTC	CSASSRTGGAYGYTF	TRBV20-1	TRBJ1-2	NA	TRBD1
TGCAGTGCCTGGGGACAGGGGAACTATAATTCACCCCTCCACTTT	CSAWGQGNYNSPLHF	TRBV20-1	TRBJ1-6	NA	TRBD1